This entry describes one T cell receptor beta chain. As yet, its antigen is unknown. V was trimmed by 4 bases and J by 4 bases, leaving 14 bases between them. Per germline, CDR1 SGDLS and CDR2 YYNGEE. CDR3 length: 14 amino acids. Sequencing used immunoSEQ multiplex PCR; TCRdb keeps in-frame clones, though not all of them. The data show roughly 80,000 clones, about 90% seen once. This entry is derived from a study of T cell responses to AZD1222 COVID-19 vaccine. Study results and caveats: Across the whole spike, CD4 TCRs peaked at regions 160-218 and 743-854. Spike-specific TCR breadth rose after two AZD1222 doses, and depth rose as well.

This rearrangement joins TRBV9 to TRBJ2-5; D uncertain. The receptor's source is an adult in good health. Sequences were derived from peripheral blood, sampled on day 0 of AZD1222 vaccination. The CDR3 loop reads CASSPPGGRETQYF. The CDR3 coding sequence is TGTGCCAGCAGCCCCCCGGGTGGCCGAGAGACCCAGTACTTC.